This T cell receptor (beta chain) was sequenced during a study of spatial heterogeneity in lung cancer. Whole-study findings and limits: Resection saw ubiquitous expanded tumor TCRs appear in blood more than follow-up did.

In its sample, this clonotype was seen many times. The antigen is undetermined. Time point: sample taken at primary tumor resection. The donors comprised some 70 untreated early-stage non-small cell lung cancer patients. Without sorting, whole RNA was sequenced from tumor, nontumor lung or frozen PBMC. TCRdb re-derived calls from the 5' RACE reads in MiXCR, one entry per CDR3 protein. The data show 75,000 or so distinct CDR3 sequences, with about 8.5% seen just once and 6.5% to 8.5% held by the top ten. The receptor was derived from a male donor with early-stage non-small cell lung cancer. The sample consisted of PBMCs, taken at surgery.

In nucleotides, the CDR3 is TGTGCCAGCAGCTTAACTGGAAAGGGTGAGCAGTTCTTC. Translated: CASSLTGKGEQFF. The chain has TRBV7-3 and TRBJ2-1; the D is unclear. There are 13 residues in the CDR3. Trimming stripped 0 bases from V and 9 bases from J, with 9 bases between. The germline gives CDR1 SGHTA, CDR2 FQGTGA. The complete variable domain, with remaining parts taken from reference TRBV7-3 and TRBJ2-1, reads GAGVSQTPSNKVTEKGKYVELRCDPISGHTALYWYRQSLGQGPEFLIYFQGTGAADDSGLPNDRFFAVRPEGSVSTLKIQRTERGDSAVYLCASSLTGKGEQFFGPGTRLTVL.